This T cell receptor beta chain was sequenced in a study of shared clonotypes between healthy human individuals. Germline lookup yields CDR1 ENHRY and CDR2 SYGVKD. Losses at the gene ends were 6 bases for V and 9 bases for J; bases not matched to a gene: 5. The CDR3 consists of 13 residues. The method was immunoSEQ multiplex PCR; TCRdb's version includes in-frame clones alone and lacks a portion of them. The table lists about 2.4 million clones, 85% to 95% of them singletons. This sequence joins TRBV10-3 and TRBJ2-1, with 10 nucleotides matching TRBD2. Material for sequencing was naive CD4+ T cells sorted from blood. Subset specified: CD45RA+ positively selected. This clonotype originated in a man between 18 and 29 years old in good health. This chain's CDR3 is CAISPSGGSEQFF. In DNA, the CDR3 is TGTGCCATCAGCCCTAGCGGGGGCAGTGAGCAGTTCTTC.